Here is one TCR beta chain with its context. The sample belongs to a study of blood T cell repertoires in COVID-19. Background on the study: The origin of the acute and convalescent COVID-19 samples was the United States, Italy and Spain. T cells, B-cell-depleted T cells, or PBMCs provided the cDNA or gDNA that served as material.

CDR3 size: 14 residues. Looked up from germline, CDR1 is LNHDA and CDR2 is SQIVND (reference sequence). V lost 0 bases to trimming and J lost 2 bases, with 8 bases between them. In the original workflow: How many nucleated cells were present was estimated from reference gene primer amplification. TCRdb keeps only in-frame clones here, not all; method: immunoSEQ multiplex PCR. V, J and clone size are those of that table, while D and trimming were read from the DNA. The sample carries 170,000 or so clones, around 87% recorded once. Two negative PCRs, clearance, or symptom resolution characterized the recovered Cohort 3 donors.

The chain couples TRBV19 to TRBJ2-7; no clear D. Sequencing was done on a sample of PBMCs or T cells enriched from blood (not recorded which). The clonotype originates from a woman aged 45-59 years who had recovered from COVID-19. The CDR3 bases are TGTGCCAGTAGTATAGATCGCGCCCCCTACGAGCAGTACTTC. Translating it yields CASSIDRAPYEQYF.